The 22 T cell receptor beta chains presented below share a single source sample, sequenced in a study of cytomegalovirus exposure and HLA in healthy donors. This table comes from immunoSEQ multiplex PCR, and its TCRdb copy is limited to in-frame clones, with some not included. The sample holds 150,000 to 200,000 clones, around four fifths seen once. What was sequenced was PBMCs. These receptors originate from a man aged 25 to 40 in good health and CMV-seropositive.

This clone was counted once. The rearrangement links TRBV4-1 to TRBJ2-7; 8 bases agree with TRBD2. The CDR3 covers 14 residues. Germline V gene sequence: CDR1 MGHRA, CDR2 YSYEKL. V dropped 1 base and J dropped 2; count of bases not matched to a gene: 1. The CDR3, as DNA: TGCGCCAGCAGCCAAGGGCGGGGGGCCTACGAGCAGTACTTC. This codes for CASSQGRGAYEQYF.

On this clone itself: This sample also contains other DNA sequences that code for the same CDR3. This chain connects TRBV4-1 to TRBJ2-3; D unclear. The CDR3 runs to 13 residues. Trimming took 1 base from V and 4 from J, leaving 6 bases between them. Germline CDR1 and CDR2: MGHRA and YSYEKL. DNA for the CDR3: TGCGCCAGCAGCCAAGCTCCGGCAGATACGCAGTATTTT. This gives the protein CASSQAPADTQYF.

This chain links TRBV4-3 with TRBJ1-4; tentative D call: TRBD1 (5 bases). The CDR3 is 17 amino acids. Trimming removed 0 bases at V and 3 bases at J, with 14 bases between. Germline V gene data show CDR1 as LGHNA and CDR2 as YSLEER. The CDR3 sequence is CASSQEYRGLPNEKLFF. The CDR3 DNA reads TGCGCCAGCAGCCAAGAATATCGGGGACTTCCTAATGAAAAACTGTTTTTT.

This clone turned up a few times. The V gene is TRBV18, the J gene TRBJ1-1, with a tentative D call TRBD1 (5 bases). V was pared by 10 bases and J by 1 base, with 13 bases between. The CDR3 consists of 13 residues. From germline, CDR1 is KGHSH and CDR2 LQKENI. CDR3 residues: CATKFTGNTEAFF. CDR3 nucleotides: TGTGCCACCAAATTTACAGGGAACACTGAAGCTTTCTTT. Full variable domain (remainder filled in from reference TRBV18 and TRBJ1-1): NAGVMQNPRHLVRRRGQEARLRCSPMKGHSHVYWYRQLPEEGLKFMVYLQKENIIDESGMPKERFSAEFPKEGPSILRIQQVVRGDSAAYFCATKFTGNTEAFFGQGTRLTVV.

This chain links TRBV11-2 with TRBJ1-2, with 9 bases fitting TRBD1. This CDR3 comprises 15 residues. Trimming took 5 bases from V and 5 from J; bases not matched to a gene: 9. The germline gives CDR1 SGHAT, CDR2 FQNNGV. CDR3 DNA sequence: TGTGCCAGCAGCACTCGGGACAGGGCTCCTTATGGCTACACCTTC. Protein: CASSTRDRAPYGYTF.

V usage is TRBV2 and J usage is TRBJ2-7, with TRBD1 identical over 9 bases. The germline CDR1 and CDR2 sequences are SNHLY and FYNNEI. CDR3 size: 12 residues. Trimming at V came to 10 bases and at J to 4 bases, leaving 5 bases not matched to a gene. The CDR3 protein is CAITGGAYEQYF. The CDR3 DNA follows: TGTGCCATTACAGGGGGCGCATACGAGCAGTACTTC.

This chain joins TRBV9 and TRBJ2-7; 10 bases agree with TRBD1. J was trimmed by 5 bases and V by 1 base; bases with no gene match: 9. CDR1 is SGDLS and CDR2 is YYNGEE in the germline V gene. CDR3 length: 16 residues. CDR3 region: CASSVTPMDRGDEQYF. DNA of the CDR3: TGTGCCAGCAGCGTAACCCCCATGGACAGGGGGGACGAGCAGTACTTC.

The genes are TRBV7-2 and TRBJ2-1; 10 bases match TRBD2. The J segment lost 6 bases and the V segment lost 5 bases, leaving 7 bases of the junction unmatched. The CDR3 extends over 15 amino acids. Germline loops: CDR1 SGHTA, CDR2 FQGNSA. CDR3 bases: TGTGCCAGCAGCCCCGTGATAGCGGGGGGCAATGAGCAGTTCTTC. Its protein product is CASSPVIAGGNEQFF.

V gene TRBV15 combines with J gene TRBJ1-1; the D gene is possibly TRBD1 (6 bases). The length of the CDR3 is 15 residues. V lost 1 base and J lost 5, with 14 bases in between. Germline V gene sequence: CDR1 LNHNV, CDR2 YYDKDF (reference sequence). The DNA for the CDR3 is TGTGCCACCAGCAGAGGTGGGGGGGCGCGAACTGAAGCTTTCTTT. This codes for CATSRGGGARTEAFF.

A single count supports this clone. The gene calls are TRBV6-1 and TRBJ1-2; D possibly corresponds to TRBD1 (6 bases). Deletions cut 2 bases from V and 0 bases from J, with 13 bases between. This CDR3 is 16 amino acids long. Germline values: CDR1 MNHNS, CDR2 SASEGT. The CDR3 loop reads CASSERGAGANYGYTF. Here the CDR3 DNA reads TGTGCCAGCAGTGAACGGGGGGCCGGAGCTAACTATGGCTACACCTTC.

V is TRBV7-8 and J is TRBJ1-2; a possible D gene is TRBD1 (6 bases). V lost 3 bases and J lost 7, with 12 bases in between. The CDR3 extends over 13 amino acids. The germline CDR1 and CDR2 sequences are SGHVS and FQNEAQ. The DNA of the CDR3 is TGTGCCAGCAGCTTCTTGGCAGGGGCTGGCTACACCTTC. Protein: CASSFLAGAGYTF.

The chain joins TRBV4-3 to TRBJ2-2; no clear D gene. The germline CDR1 and CDR2 sequences are LGHNA and YSLEER. The V gene lost 5 bases and the J gene lost 5 bases, with 6 bases spanning the gap. CDR3 length equals 12 residues. The CDR3 coding sequence is TGCGCCAGCAGCACAGATACCGGGGAGCTGTTTTTT. The encoded protein is CASSTDTGELFF.

V gene TRBV7-9 combines with J gene TRBJ2-2, with D possibly being TRBD1 (5 bases). The CDR3 runs 17 residues. Germline CDR1 is SEHNR and CDR2 is FQNEAQ (reference sequence). Trimming removed 5 bases from V and 4 bases from J, with 20 bases in between. The CDR3 protein is CASSLNPWQDTTGELFF. CDR3 sequence (DNA): TGTGCCAGCAGCCTAAACCCCTGGCAGGACACCACCGGGGAGCTGTTTTTT.

This chain uses TRBV30 with TRBJ1-1; TRBD1 agrees at 8 bases. CDR1 and CDR2 (germline): GTSNPN, SVGIG (reference sequence). This CDR3 spans 13 amino acids. J was trimmed by 8 bases and V by 0 bases; bases with no gene match: 5. The CDR3 sequence: CAWSVQGESEAFF. The CDR3 DNA is TGTGCCTGGAGTGTACAGGGGGAGTCGGAAGCTTTCTTT.

This clone was picked up a small number of times. This chain joins TRBV2 and TRBJ1-1; D not certain. Germline CDR1 SNHLY, CDR2 FYNNEI. Trimming removed 4 bases from V and 1 base from J, with 10 bases in between. The CDR3 is 14 residues long. CDR3 protein: CASSGGSWNTEAFF. The DNA of the CDR3 is TGTGCCAGCAGTGGAGGGTCCTGGAACACTGAAGCTTTCTTT.

This chain joins TRBV7-9 and TRBJ1-1, with TRBD1 matching over 8 bases. V lost 4 bases and J lost 11; bases outside the gene matches: 9. The CDR3 contains 13 residues. CDR1 is SEHNR, CDR2 FQNEAQ, per germline (reference sequence). The CDR3 spells CASSWTGLTGAFF. The CDR3 coding sequence is TGTGCCAGCAGCTGGACAGGGCTTACTGGTGCTTTCTTT.

The chain has TRBV9 and TRBJ1-1; 10 bases line up with TRBD1. The CDR3 length is 15 residues. Unmatched junction bases numbered 7, after V lost 0 bases and J lost 8 bases. Per the germline V gene, CDR1 is SGDLS and CDR2 is YYNGEE. The CDR3: CASSVEGTGAREAFF. CDR3 sequence (DNA): TGTGCCAGCAGCGTAGAGGGGACAGGGGCAAGGGAAGCTTTCTTT.

CDR3: CASSYSRTSGIGELFF. CDR3 nucleotide sequence: TGTGCCAGCAGTTACTCGCGGACTAGCGGGATCGGGGAGCTGTTTTTT. V gene TRBV6-5 combines with J gene TRBJ2-2, with TRBD2 matching over 12 bases. The CDR3 contains 16 residues. CDR1 MNHEY and CDR2 SVGAGI come from the germline V gene. Trimming cost V 0 bases and J 7 bases; bases outside gene matches: 3.

This clone was seen only a few times. The V and J genes are TRBV5-6 and TRBJ2-7; 8 bases agree with TRBD1. The CDR3 is 13 amino acids. The germline CDR1 and CDR2 sequences are SGHDT and YYEEEE. The ends lost 3 bases at V and 5 bases at J; junction bases unmatched: 4. CDR3 sequence reads: CASSSGGWDEQYF. CDR3 nucleotides: TGTGCCAGCAGCTCAGGGGGCTGGGACGAGCAGTACTTC.

J is TRBJ2-3 and V is TRBV6-4; 10 bases match TRBD2. CDR3 size: 14 residues. Germline loops: CDR1 MRHNA, CDR2 SNTAGT. V shed 5 bases, J shed 4 bases, and the junction held 3 bases outside the gene matches. This CDR3 reads CASSSGGASDTQYF. As DNA, the CDR3 is TGTGCCAGCAGTAGCGGGGGGGCATCAGATACGCAGTATTTT.

The chain carries TRBV9 and TRBJ2-3; the D is unclear. The germline gives CDR1 SGDLS, CDR2 YYNGEE. CDR3 length: 14 residues. V gave up 0 bases and J gave up 1 base, with 6 bases separating them. CDR3 sequence: CASSVAGRTDTQYF. Written as DNA, the CDR3 is TGTGCCAGCAGCGTAGCGGGTCGCACAGATACGCAGTATTTT.

The CDR3 reads CASRFRELDTEAFF. In DNA form, the CDR3 reads TGCGCCAGCAGATTTCGGGAGTTGGACACTGAAGCTTTCTTT. The chain employs TRBV5-1 and TRBJ1-1; the D is unclear. Germline CDR1 reads SGHRS; CDR2 reads YFSETQ. The CDR3 has 14 amino acids. V lost 5 bases and J lost 3, with 14 bases in between.